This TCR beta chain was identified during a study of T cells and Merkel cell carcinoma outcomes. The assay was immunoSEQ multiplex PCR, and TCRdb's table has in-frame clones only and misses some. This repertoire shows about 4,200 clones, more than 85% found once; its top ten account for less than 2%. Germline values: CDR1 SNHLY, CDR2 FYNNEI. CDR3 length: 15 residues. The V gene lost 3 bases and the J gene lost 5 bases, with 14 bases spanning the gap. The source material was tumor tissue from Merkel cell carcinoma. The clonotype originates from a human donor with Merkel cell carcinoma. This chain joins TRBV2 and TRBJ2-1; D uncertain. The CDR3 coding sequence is TGTGCCAGCAGTGATAGTTCGGCAGGCCACAATGAGCAGTTCTTC. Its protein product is CASSDSSAGHNEQFF.